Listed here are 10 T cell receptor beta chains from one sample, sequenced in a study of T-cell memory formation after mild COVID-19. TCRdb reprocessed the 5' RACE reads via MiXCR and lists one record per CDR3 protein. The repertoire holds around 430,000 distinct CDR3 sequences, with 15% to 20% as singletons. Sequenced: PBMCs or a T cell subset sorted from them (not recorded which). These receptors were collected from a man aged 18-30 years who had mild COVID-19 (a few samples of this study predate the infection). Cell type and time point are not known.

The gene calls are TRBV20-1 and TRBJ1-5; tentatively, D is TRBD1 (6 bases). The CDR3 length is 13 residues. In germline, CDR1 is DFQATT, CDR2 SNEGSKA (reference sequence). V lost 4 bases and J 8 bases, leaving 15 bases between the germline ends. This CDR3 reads CSAKSTGREPQHF. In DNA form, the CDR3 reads TGCAGTGCTAAGAGCACAGGGAGGGAGCCCCAGCATTTT.

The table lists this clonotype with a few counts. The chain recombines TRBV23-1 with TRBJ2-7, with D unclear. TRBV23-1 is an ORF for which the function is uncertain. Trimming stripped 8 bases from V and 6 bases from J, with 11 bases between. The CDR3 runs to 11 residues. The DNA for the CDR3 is TGCGCCAGCGAGTACTGGGGCGAGCAGTACGTC. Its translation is CASEYWGEQYV.

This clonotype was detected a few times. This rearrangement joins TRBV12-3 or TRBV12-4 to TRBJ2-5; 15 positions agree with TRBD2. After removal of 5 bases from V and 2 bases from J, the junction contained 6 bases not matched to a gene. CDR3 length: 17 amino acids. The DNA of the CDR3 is TGTGCCAGCAGTACTCGGACTAGCGGGGGGGAACAAGAGACCCAGTACTTC. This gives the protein CASSTRTSGGEQETQYF.

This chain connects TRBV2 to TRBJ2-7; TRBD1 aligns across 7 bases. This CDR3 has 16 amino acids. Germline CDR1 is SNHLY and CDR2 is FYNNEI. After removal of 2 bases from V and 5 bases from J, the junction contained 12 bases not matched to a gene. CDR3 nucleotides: TGTGCCAGCAGTGAACACCGGGACAGCTACGGAGACGAGCAGTACGTC. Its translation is CASSEHRDSYGDEQYV.

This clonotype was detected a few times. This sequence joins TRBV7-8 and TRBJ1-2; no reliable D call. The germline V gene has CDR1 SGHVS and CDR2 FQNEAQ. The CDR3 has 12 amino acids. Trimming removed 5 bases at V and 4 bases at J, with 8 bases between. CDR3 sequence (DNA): TGTGCCAGCAGCCCCGGGCTCTATGGCTACACCTTC. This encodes CASSPGLYGYTF.

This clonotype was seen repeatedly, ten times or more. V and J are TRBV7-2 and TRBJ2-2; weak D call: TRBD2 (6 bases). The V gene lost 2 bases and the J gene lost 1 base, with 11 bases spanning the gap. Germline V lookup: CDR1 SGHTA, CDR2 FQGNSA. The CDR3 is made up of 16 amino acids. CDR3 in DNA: TGTGCCAGCAGCTTACAGTCCGGGGGGAACACCGGGGAGCTGTTTTTT. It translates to CASSLQSGGNTGELFF.

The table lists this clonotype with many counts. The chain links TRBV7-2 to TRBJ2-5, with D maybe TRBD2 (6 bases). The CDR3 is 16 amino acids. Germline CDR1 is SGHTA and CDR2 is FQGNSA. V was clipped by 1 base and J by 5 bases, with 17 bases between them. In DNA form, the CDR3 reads TGTGCCAGCAGCTTAGGACAGACTAGTTTGGGCGAGACCCAGTACTTC. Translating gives CASSLGQTSLGETQYF. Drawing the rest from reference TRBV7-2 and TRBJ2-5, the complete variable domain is GAGVSQSPSNKVTEKGKDVELRCDPISGHTALYWYRQSLGQGLEFLIYFQGNSAPDKSGLPSDRFSAERTGGSVSTLTIQRTQQEDSAVYLCASSLGQTSLGETQYFGPGTRLLVL.

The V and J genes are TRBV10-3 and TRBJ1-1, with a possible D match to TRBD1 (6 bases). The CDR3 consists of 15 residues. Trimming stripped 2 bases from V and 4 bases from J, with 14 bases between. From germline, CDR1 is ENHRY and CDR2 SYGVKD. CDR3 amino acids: CAISERAGDFTEAFF. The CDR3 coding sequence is TGTGCCATCAGTGAGCGGGCAGGGGACTTCACTGAAGCTTTCTTT.

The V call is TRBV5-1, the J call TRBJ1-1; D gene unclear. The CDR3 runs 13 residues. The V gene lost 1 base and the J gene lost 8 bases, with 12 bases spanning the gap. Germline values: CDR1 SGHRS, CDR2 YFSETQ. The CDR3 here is CASSLWLGKEAFF. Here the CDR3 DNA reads TGCGCCAGCAGCTTGTGGCTAGGAAAGGAAGCTTTCTTT.

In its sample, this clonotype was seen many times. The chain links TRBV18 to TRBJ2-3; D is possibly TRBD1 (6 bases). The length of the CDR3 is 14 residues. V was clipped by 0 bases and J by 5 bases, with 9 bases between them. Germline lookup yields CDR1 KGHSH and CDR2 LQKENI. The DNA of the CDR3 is TGTGCCAGCTCACCACCCGAGGGGGTAGATACGCAGTATTTT. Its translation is CASSPPEGVDTQYF.